This entry features one T cell receptor beta chain sequence. No antigen is known for it. All the patients suffered relapse after autologous stem cell transplantation, and brentuximab vedotin exposure differed. The sample comes from a study of PD-1 blockade in classical Hodgkin lymphoma. The study, taken as a whole, reports: At C4D1, TCR diversity had climbed significantly for CD4+ cells, though not for CD8+ cells.

Some clones are missing from TCRdb's copy, which holds only in-frame ones; the method was immunoSEQ multiplex PCR. Of about 13,000 clones listed, about 80% are singletons. The sequence was collected from a human donor with classical Hodgkin lymphoma. Here the sequenced sample was peripheral blood mononuclear cells (PBMCs), taken at baseline.

This CDR3 reads CAWSPRRKNTEAFF. CDR3 nucleotide sequence: TGTGCCTGGAGTCCCCGCAGGAAGAACACTGAAGCTTTCTTT. The genes are TRBV30 and TRBJ1-1; the D is unclear. The CDR3 has 14 amino acids. Germline V gene lookup returns CDR1 GTSNPN and CDR2 SVGIG (reference sequence). Trimming stripped 2 bases from V and 1 base from J, with 11 bases between.